The entry below describes one T cell receptor beta chain. No antigen is known for it. The source of the sample is a study of cytomegalovirus exposure and HLA in healthy donors. Study-level findings and limits: Reports indicate that TCR beta sequences accurately predicted the HLA-A and HLA-B alleles of most subjects.

The PCR had 60 Vbeta and 13 Jbeta primers. TCRdb keeps only in-frame clones here, not all; method: immunoSEQ multiplex PCR. The table includes more than 110,000 clones, around 85% detected once. The V end was cut by 2 bases, the J end by 9 bases, with 16 bases between. Germline CDR1 and CDR2: GTSNPN and SVGIG (reference sequence). CDR3 length: 13 amino acids. The specimen sequenced was PBMCs. The genes are TRBV30 and TRBJ1-2; D unclear. This sequence originates from a female donor in good health and CMV-seronegative. CDR3 loop: CAWSIADLLSYTF. The CDR3 nucleotides are TGTGCCTGGAGTATAGCAGACCTTCTAAGCTACACCTTC.